These 10 T cell receptor beta chains share one sample of origin, sequenced in a study of cytomegalovirus exposure and HLA in healthy donors. Use of 60 Vbeta and 13 Jbeta primers characterized the PCR. Profiling relied on immunoSEQ multiplex PCR, and the TCRdb table lists in-frame clones only, not all of them. The sample has about 210,000 clones, approximately 85% seen once. What was sequenced was PBMCs. The receptors stem from a girl aged 2-10 years in good health and CMV-seronegative.

V and J are TRBV2 and TRBJ2-3, with TRBD2 matching over 7 bases. Unmatched junction bases numbered 8, after V lost 6 bases and J lost 2 bases. The CDR3 length is 15 residues. Germline V CDR1 and CDR2: SNHLY, FYNNEI. The CDR3 here is CASRGRGVITDTQYF. DNA for the CDR3: TGTGCCAGCAGGGGCCGGGGGGTGATCACAGATACGCAGTATTTT. Based on the CDR3 plus reference TRBV2 and TRBJ2-3, the full variable domain is EPEVTQTPSHQVTQMGQEVILRCVPISNHLYFYWYRQILGQKVEFLVSFYNNEISEKSEIFDDQFSVERPDGSNFTLKIRSTKLEDSAMYFCASRGRGVITDTQYFGPGTRLTVL.

The rearrangement uses TRBV18 and TRBJ2-1, with 8 bases matching TRBD1. Germline CDR1 KGHSH, CDR2 LQKENI. The ends lost 5 bases at V and 8 bases at J; junction bases unmatched: 11. CDR3 length equals 15 residues. CDR3 sequence: CASSGRTGNLDEQFF. DNA for the CDR3: TGTGCCAGCTCAGGCCGGACAGGGAATTTAGATGAGCAGTTCTTC.

V is TRBV27 and J is TRBJ2-1; TRBD1 matches at 10 bases. Per the germline V gene, CDR1 is MNHEY and CDR2 is SMNVEV (reference sequence). The CDR3 runs 14 residues. After removal of 5 bases from V and 7 bases from J, the junction contained 5 bases not matched to a gene. The CDR3 here is CASSTPDRGNEQFF. The CDR3 coding sequence is TGTGCCAGCAGTACCCCGGACAGGGGGAATGAGCAGTTCTTC.

The chain employs TRBV11-2 and TRBJ2-5; 9 bases map to TRBD2. The CDR3 is 15 residues long. The germline CDR1 and CDR2 sequences are SGHAT and FQNNGV. V was pared by 3 bases and J by 5 bases, with 7 bases of the junction left unmatched. CDR3 sequence reads: CASSLQRGARETQYF. For the CDR3, the DNA is TGTGCCAGCAGCTTGCAGCGGGGGGCCCGGGAGACCCAGTACTTC.

The sample holds one count of this clone. V gene TRBV10-3 combines with J gene TRBJ2-5; D is uncertain. The CDR3 is made up of 16 amino acids. The ends were cut back, 0 bases at V and 5 bases at J, with 16 bases in the middle. The germline V gene has CDR1 ENHRY and CDR2 SYGVKD. The CDR3 DNA reads TGTGCCATCAGTGAGTCGATGATAGCCCCCGGGGAGACCCAGTACTTC. This encodes CAISESMIAPGETQYF.

This clone was seen once. The chain links TRBV12-5 to TRBJ2-1; 7 nucleotides align to TRBD2. J lost 0 bases, V lost 0 bases, and 11 bases had no gene match. Germline CDR1 LGHNT, CDR2 FRNRAP. This CDR3 has 19 amino acids. As DNA, the CDR3 is TGTGCTAGTGGTTTGGTACGGTATGCGGGGGATAGCTCCTACAATGAGCAGTTCTTC. Protein sequence: CASGLVRYAGDSSYNEQFF. The variable domain in full, with the rest retrieved from reference TRBV12-5 and TRBJ2-1, is DARVTQTPRHKVTEMGQEVTMRCQPILGHNTVFWYRQTMMQGLELLAYFRNRAPLDDSGMPKDRFSAEMPDATLATLKIQPSEPRDSAVYFCASGLVRYAGDSSYNEQFFGPGTRLTVL.

V usage is TRBV11-2 and J usage is TRBJ2-2; TRBD1 matches at 7 bases. Germline V gene data show CDR1 as SGHAT and CDR2 as FQNNGV. This CDR3 has 13 residues. After removal of 4 bases from V and 4 bases from J, the junction contained 0 bases not matched to a gene. CDR3 loop: CASSWTGTGELFF. DNA for the CDR3: TGTGCCAGCAGCTGGACAGGCACCGGGGAGCTGTTTTTT. The full variable domain, rest sourced from reference TRBV11-2 and TRBJ2-2, is EAGVAQSPRYKIIEKRQSVAFWCNPISGHATLYWYQQILGQGPKLLIQFQNNGVVDDSQLPKDRFSAERLKGVDSTLKIQPAKLEDSAVYLCASSWTGTGELFFGEGSRLTVL.

The chain recombines TRBV29-1 with TRBJ2-1; D perhaps matches TRBD1 (5 bases). CDR1 is SQVTM, CDR2 ANQGSEA, per germline. V lost 3 bases, J lost 0 bases, and 9 bases lay in between. This CDR3 spans 14 amino acids. The CDR3 is CSVEGRSSYNEQFF. CDR3 sequence (DNA): TGCAGCGTTGAGGGGCGGAGCTCCTACAATGAGCAGTTCTTC.

This clone has only one observation. DNA for the CDR3: TGTGCCAGCAGGAGGGGGAATTCACCCCTCCACTTT. Protein product: CASRRGNSPLHF. This chain connects TRBV2 to TRBJ1-6, with D tentatively TRBD1 (6 bases). CDR1 SNHLY and CDR2 FYNNEI come from the germline V gene. The CDR3 runs to 12 residues. V lost 6 bases and J lost 7, with 7 bases in between.

The V gene is TRBV7-9, the J gene TRBJ1-5; 9 nucleotides align to TRBD1. Germline CDR1 reads SEHNR; CDR2 reads FQNEAQ (reference sequence). The V and J ends lost 5 bases and 4 bases, in that order; junction bases with no gene match: 3. The CDR3 is 14 amino acids. The CDR3 loop is CASSRTGVNQPQHF. The DNA for the CDR3 is TGTGCCAGCAGCCGGACAGGGGTTAATCAGCCCCAGCATTTT.